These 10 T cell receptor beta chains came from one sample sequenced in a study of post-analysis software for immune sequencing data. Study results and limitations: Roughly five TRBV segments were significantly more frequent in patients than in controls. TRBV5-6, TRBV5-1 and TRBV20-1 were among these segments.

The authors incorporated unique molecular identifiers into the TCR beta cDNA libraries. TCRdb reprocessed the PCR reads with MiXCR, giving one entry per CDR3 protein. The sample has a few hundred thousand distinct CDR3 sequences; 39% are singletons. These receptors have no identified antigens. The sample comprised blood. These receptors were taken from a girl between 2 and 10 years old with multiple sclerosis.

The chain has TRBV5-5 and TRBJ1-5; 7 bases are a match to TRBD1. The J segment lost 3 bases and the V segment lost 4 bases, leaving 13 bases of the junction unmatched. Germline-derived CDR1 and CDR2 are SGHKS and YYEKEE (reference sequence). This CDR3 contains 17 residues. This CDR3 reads CASSLTNLGQINQPQHF. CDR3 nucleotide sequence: TGTGCCAGCAGCCTTACGAACCTGGGACAGATCAATCAGCCCCAGCATTTT. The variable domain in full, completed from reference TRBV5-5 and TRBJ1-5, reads DAGVTQSPTHLIKTRGQQVTLRCSPISGHKSVSWYQQVLGQGPQFIFQYYEKEERGRGNFPDRFSARQFPNYSSELNVNALLLGDSALYLCASSLTNLGQINQPQHFGDGTRLSIL.

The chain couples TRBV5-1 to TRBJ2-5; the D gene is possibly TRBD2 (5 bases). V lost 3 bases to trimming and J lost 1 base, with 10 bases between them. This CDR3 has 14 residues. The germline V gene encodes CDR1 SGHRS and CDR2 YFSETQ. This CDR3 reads CASSSSDSQETQYF. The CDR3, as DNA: TGCGCCAGCAGCTCATCGGACTCCCAAGAGACCCAGTACTTC.

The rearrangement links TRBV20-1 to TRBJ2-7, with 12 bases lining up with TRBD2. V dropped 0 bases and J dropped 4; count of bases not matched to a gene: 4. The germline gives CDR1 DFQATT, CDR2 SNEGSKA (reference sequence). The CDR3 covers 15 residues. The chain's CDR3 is CSARDFGLAGYEQYF. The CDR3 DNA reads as TGCAGTGCTAGAGATTTCGGACTAGCGGGATACGAGCAGTACTTC.

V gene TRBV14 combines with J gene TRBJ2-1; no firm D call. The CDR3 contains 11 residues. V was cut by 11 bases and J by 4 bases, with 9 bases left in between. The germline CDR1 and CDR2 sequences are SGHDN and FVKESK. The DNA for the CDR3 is TGTGCCTATATTAATTACAATGAGCAGTTCTTC. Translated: CAYINYNEQFF.

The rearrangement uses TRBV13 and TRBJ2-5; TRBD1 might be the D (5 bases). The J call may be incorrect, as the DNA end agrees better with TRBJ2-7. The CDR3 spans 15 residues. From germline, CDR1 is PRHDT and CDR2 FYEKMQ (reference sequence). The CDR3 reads CASSLGLGPTYEQYF. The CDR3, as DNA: TGTGCCAGCAGCTTAGGCTTGGGGCCCACCTACGAGCAGTACTTC.

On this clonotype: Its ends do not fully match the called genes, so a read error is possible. The CDR3 here is CASNQVNSPLHF. CDR3 nucleotide sequence: TGTGCCAGCAACCAAGTGAATTCACCCCTCCACTTT. This chain joins TRBV3-1 and TRBJ1-6; no definite D call. Germline CDR1 is LGHDT and CDR2 is YNNKEL (reference sequence). The CDR3 spans 12 residues.

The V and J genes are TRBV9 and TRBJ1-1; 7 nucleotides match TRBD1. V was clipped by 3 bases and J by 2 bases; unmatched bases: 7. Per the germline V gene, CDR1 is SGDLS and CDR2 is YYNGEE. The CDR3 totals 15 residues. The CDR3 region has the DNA TGTGCCAGCAGCGGGCGGACAGGACCCAACACTGAAGCTTTCTTT. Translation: CASSGRTGPNTEAFF. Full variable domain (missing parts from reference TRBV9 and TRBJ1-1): DSGVTQTPKHLITATGQRVTLRCSPRSGDLSVYWYQQSLDQGLQFLIQYYNGEERAKGNILERFSAQQFPDLHSELNLSSLELGDSALYFCASSGRTGPNTEAFFGQGTRLTVV.

DNA of the CDR3: TGTGCCAGCAGCCAAGTTGGGGGACTAGCGTACAATGAGCAGTTCTTC. Its translation is CASSQVGGLAYNEQFF. The chain couples TRBV3-1 to TRBJ2-1, with TRBD2 identical over 10 bases. With V trimmed by 1 base and J by 4 bases, 4 bases remained unmatched. Per the germline V gene, CDR1 is LGHDT and CDR2 is YNNKEL (reference sequence). CDR3 length: 16 residues.

This CDR3 is CAISEPSREQYF. The CDR3 coding sequence is TGTGCCATCAGTGAGCCCTCTAGGGAGCAGTACTTC. The chain links TRBV10-3 to TRBJ2-7; no firm D call. Germline loops: CDR1 ENHRY, CDR2 SYGVKD. This CDR3 contains 12 residues. V shed 2 bases and J shed 7 bases, with 9 bases lying between them.

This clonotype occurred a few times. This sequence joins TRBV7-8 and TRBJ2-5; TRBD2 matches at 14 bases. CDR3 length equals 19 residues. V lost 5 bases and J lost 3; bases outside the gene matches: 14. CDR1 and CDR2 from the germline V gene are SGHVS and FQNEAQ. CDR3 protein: CASSTRGLAGGVRKETQYF. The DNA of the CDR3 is TGTGCCAGCAGCACCCGTGGACTAGCGGGAGGTGTGAGGAAAGAGACCCAGTACTTC.